The 5 T cell receptor beta chains below were found in one sample sequenced in a study of blood T cell repertoires in COVID-19. Profiling relied on immunoSEQ multiplex PCR, and the TCRdb table lists in-frame clones only, not all of them. The sample has approximately 270,000 clones; roughly 86% are singletons. The sample was peripheral blood. The receptors were gathered from a man aged 40-55 years with active or convalescent COVID-19.

In this sample, this clone turned up once. The chain is built from TRBV11-3 and TRBJ2-2; a possible D gene is TRBD2 (6 bases). From germline, CDR1 is SGHNT and CDR2 YENEEA. This CDR3 spans 14 amino acids. Trimming cost V 6 bases and J 3 bases, with 11 bases left between them. DNA of the CDR3: TGTGCCAGCAGGCCGGGACTTTACACCGGGGAGCTGTTTTTT. This sequence encodes CASRPGLYTGELFF.

A note on this clone: One end of the junction is discordant with germline, which a read error may explain. This rearrangement joins TRBV5-1 to TRBJ1-1; D unclear. The length of the CDR3 is 14 residues. Germline V gene sequence: CDR1 SGHRS, CDR2 YFSETQ. The CDR3 is CASSPPGGNAEAFF. CDR3 nucleotide sequence: TGCGCCAGCAGCCCTCCAGGAGGGAACGCTGAAGCTTTCTTT. The variable domain in full, with the rest retrieved from reference TRBV5-1 and TRBJ1-1, is KAGVTQTPRYLIKTRGQQVTLSCSPISGHRSVSWYQQTPGQGLQFLFEYFSETQRNKGNFPGRFSGRQFSNSRSEMNVSTLELGDSALYLCASSPPGGNAEAFFGQGTRLTVV.

The chain has TRBV28 and TRBJ2-5, with D tentatively TRBD2 (6 bases). The CDR3 consists of 14 residues. The V end was cut by 5 bases, the J end by 5 bases, with 15 bases between. Germline V gene data show CDR1 as MDHEN and CDR2 as SYDVKM. The CDR3: CASSPDPGGETQYF. Here the CDR3 DNA reads TGTGCCAGCAGTCCGGATCCTGGAGGGGAGACCCAGTACTTC.

This clone appeared once. V usage is TRBV7-6 and J usage is TRBJ2-5; TRBD1 is a possible D gene (5 bases). Germline V gene data show CDR1 as SGHVS and CDR2 as FNYEAQ. The germline V and J ends were trimmed by 3 bases and 9 bases, with 8 bases remaining between them. This CDR3 is 11 amino acids long. The CDR3 loop is CASSFEQAQYF. As DNA, the CDR3 is TGTGCCAGCAGCTTTGAACAGGCCCAGTACTTC.

The chain combines TRBV13 with TRBJ2-3; the match to TRBD2 covers 8 bases. V lost 3 bases to trimming and J lost 5 bases; unmatched junction nucleotides: 4. CDR1 is PRHDT and CDR2 is FYEKMQ in the germline V gene (reference sequence). CDR3 size: 14 residues. CDR3 protein: CASSFPGGGDTQYF. In nucleotides, the CDR3 is TGTGCCAGCAGCTTCCCGGGAGGGGGAGATACGCAGTATTTT.